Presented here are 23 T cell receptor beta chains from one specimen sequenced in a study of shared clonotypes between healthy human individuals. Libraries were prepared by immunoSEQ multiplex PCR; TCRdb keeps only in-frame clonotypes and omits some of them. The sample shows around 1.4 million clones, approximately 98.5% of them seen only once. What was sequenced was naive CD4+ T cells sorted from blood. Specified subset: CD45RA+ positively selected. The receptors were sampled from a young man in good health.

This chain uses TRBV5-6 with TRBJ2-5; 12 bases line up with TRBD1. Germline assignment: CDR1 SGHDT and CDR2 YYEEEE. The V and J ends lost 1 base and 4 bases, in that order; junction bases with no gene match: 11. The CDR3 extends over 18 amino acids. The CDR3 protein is CASSLSGGDRGRSETQYF. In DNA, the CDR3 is TGTGCCAGCAGCTTGAGTGGAGGGGACAGGGGGCGTTCAGAGACCCAGTACTTC.

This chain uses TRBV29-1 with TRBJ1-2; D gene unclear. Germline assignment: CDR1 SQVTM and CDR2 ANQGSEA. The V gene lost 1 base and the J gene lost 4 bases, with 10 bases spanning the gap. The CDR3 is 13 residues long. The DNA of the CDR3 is TGCAGCGTTGAAGTGGCATTGGGCTATGGCTACACCTTC. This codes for CSVEVALGYGYTF.

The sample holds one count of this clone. The CDR3 nucleotides are TGTGCCAGCAGCATAAGGACAGGGAAAGAGACCCAGTACTTC. Protein: CASSIRTGKETQYF. This chain uses TRBV7-6 with TRBJ2-5; 8 positions match TRBD1. After removal of 5 bases from V and 3 bases from J, the junction contained 5 bases not matched to a gene. This CDR3 is built from 14 residues. Per the germline V gene, CDR1 is SGHVS and CDR2 is FNYEAQ.

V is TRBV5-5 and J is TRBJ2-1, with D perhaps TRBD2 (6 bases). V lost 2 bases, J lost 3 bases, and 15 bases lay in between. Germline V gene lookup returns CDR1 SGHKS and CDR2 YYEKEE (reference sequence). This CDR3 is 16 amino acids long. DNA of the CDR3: TGTGCCAGCAGCTTCGTGGCTAGCGCGTTCTACAATGAGCAGTTCTTC. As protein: CASSFVASAFYNEQFF. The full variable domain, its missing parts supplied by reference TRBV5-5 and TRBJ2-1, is DAGVTQSPTHLIKTRGQQVTLRCSPISGHKSVSWYQQVLGQGPQFIFQYYEKEERGRGNFPDRFSARQFPNYSSELNVNALLLGDSALYLCASSFVASAFYNEQFFGPGTRLTVL.

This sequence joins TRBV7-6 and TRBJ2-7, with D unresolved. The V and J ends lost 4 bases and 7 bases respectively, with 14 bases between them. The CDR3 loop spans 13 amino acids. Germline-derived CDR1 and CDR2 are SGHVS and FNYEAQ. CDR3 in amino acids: CASSSRQGLEQYF. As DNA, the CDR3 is TGTGCCAGCAGCTCCCGTCAAGGGTTGGAGCAGTACTTC.

For the CDR3, the DNA is TGCGCCAGCAGCCAAGATCGGCGGGGCGCCTACGAGCAGTACTTC. This gives the protein CASSQDRRGAYEQYF. The chain recombines TRBV4-3 with TRBJ2-7; D is perhaps TRBD2 (6 bases). Germline loops: CDR1 LGHNA, CDR2 YSLEER. The CDR3 length is 15 residues. Deletions cut 0 bases from V and 2 bases from J, with 11 bases between.

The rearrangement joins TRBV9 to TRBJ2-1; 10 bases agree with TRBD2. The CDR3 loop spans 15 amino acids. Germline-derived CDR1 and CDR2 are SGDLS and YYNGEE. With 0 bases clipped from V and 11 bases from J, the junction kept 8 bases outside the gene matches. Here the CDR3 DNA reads TGTGCCAGCAGCGTAGGGCTAGCGGGAGCCGGGCAGCAGTTCTTC. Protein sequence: CASSVGLAGAGQQFF.

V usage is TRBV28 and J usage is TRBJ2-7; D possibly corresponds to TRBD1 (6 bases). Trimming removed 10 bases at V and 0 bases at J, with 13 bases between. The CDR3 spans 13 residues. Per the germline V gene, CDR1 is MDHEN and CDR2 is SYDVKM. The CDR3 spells CATRTGSSYEQYF. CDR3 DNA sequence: TGTGCCACCCGTACAGGGAGCTCCTACGAGCAGTACTTC.

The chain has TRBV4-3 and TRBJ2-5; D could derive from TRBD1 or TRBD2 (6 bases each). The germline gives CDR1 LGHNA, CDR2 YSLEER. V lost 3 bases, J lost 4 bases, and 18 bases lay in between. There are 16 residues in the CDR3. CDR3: CASSQGIDWGAETQYF. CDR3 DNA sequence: TGCGCCAGCAGCCAGGGTATAGACTGGGGGGCAGAGACCCAGTACTTC.

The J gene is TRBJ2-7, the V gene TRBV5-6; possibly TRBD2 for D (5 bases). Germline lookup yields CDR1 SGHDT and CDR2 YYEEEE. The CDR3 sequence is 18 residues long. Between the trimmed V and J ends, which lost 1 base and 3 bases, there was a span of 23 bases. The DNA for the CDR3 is TGTGCCAGCAGCTTGTGGTTACGGAGTCCGAGCCGGGGCTACGAGCAGTACTTC. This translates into CASSLWLRSPSRGYEQYF.

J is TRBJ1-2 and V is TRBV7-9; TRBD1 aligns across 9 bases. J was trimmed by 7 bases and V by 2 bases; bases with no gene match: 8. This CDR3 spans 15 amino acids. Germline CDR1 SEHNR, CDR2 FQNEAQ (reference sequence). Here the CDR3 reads CASSLPQGAVGGYTF. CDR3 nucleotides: TGTGCCAGCAGCTTACCACAGGGGGCTGTTGGTGGCTACACCTTC.

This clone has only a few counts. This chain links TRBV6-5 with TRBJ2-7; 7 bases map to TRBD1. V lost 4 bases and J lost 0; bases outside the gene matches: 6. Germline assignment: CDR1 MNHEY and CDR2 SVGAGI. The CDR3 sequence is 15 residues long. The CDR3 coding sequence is TGTGCCAGCAGTTCGCGACAGGGCCCCTCCTACGAGCAGTACTTC. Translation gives CASSSRQGPSYEQYF.

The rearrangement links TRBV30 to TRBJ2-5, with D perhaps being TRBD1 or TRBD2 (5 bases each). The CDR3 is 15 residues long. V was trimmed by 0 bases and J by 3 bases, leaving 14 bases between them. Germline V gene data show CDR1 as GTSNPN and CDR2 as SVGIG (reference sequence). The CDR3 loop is CAWSVARGAKETQYF. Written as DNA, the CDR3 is TGTGCCTGGAGTGTAGCTAGAGGGGCGAAAGAGACCCAGTACTTC.

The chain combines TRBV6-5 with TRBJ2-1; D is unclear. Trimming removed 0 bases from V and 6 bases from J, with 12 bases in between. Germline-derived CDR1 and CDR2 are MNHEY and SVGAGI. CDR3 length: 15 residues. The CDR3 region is CASSYSPSFGNEQFF. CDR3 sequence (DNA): TGTGCCAGCAGTTACTCACCCAGCTTCGGCAATGAGCAGTTCTTC.

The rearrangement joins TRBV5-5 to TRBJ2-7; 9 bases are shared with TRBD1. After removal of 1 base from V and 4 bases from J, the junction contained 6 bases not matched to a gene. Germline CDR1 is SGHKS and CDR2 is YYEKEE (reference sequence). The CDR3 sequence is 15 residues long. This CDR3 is CASSLRLTGGYEQYF. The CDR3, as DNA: TGTGCCAGCAGCTTGCGCTTGACAGGGGGATACGAGCAGTACTTC.

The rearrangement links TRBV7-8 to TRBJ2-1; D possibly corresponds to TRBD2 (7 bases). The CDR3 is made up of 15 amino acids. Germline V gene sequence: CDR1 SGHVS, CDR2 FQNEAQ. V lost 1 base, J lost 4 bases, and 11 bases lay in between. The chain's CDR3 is CASSLEGEGYNEQFF. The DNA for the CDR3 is TGTGCCAGCAGCTTAGAGGGGGAGGGGTACAATGAGCAGTTCTTC. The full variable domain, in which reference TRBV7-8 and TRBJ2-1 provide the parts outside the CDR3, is GAGVSQSPRYKVAKRGQDVALRCDPISGHVSLFWYQQALGQGPEFLTYFQNEAQLDKSGLPSDRFFAERPEGSVSTLKIQRTQQEDSAVYLCASSLEGEGYNEQFFGPGTRLTVL.

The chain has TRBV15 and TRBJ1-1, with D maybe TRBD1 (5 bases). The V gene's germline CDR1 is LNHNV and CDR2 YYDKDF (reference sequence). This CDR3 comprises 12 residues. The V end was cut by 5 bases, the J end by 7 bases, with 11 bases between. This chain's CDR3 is CATSEGIGEAFF. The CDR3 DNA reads TGTGCCACCAGCGAGGGGATAGGTGAAGCTTTCTTT.

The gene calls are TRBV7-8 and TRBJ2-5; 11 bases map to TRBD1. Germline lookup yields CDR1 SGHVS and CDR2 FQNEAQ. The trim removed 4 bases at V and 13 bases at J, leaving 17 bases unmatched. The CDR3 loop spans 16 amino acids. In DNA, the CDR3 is TGTGCCAGCAGCTATACGTCAGGACAGGGGGCTGGTGGTTGGTACTTC. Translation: CASSYTSGQGAGGWYF. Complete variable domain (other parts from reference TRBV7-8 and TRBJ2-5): GAGVSQSPRYKVAKRGQDVALRCDPISGHVSLFWYQQALGQGPEFLTYFQNEAQLDKSGLPSDRFFAERPEGSVSTLKIQRTQQEDSAVYLCASSYTSGQGAGGWYFGPGTRLLVL.

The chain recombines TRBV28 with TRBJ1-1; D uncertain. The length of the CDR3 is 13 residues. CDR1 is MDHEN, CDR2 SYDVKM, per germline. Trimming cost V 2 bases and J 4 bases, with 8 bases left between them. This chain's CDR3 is CASSLQAFTEAFF. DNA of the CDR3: TGTGCCAGCAGTTTACAGGCTTTCACTGAAGCTTTCTTT.

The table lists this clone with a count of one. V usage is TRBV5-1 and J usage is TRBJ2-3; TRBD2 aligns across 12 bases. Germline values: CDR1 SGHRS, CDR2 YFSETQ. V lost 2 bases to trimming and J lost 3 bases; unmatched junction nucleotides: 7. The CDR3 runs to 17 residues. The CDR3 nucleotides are TGCGCCAGCAGCTTCGGACTAGCGGGACTATTTACAGATACGCAGTATTTT. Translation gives CASSFGLAGLFTDTQYF.

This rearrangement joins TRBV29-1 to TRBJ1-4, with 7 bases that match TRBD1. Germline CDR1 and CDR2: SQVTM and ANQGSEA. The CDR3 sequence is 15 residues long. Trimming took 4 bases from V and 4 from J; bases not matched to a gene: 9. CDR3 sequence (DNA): TGCAGCGTTGCAGTAGGGGGCGCCGTTAATGAAAAACTGTTTTTT. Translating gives CSVAVGGAVNEKLFF.

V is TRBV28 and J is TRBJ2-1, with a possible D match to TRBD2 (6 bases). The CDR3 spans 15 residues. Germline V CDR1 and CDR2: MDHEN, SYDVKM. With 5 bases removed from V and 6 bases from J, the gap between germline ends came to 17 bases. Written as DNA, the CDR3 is TGTGCCAGCAGTCCCCCCGGGGGAGAACTCAATGAGCAGTTCTTC. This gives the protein CASSPPGGELNEQFF.

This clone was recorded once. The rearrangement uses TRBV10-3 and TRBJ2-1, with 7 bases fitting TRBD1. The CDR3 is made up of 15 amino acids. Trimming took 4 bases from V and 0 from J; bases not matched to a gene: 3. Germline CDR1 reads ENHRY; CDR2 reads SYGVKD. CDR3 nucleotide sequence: TGTGCCATCAGTGGACAGGGAAGCTCCTACAATGAGCAGTTCTTC. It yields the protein CAISGQGSSYNEQFF.